Shown below are 30 T cell receptor beta chains from a single sample sequenced in a study of naive and memory T cell subsets. The library had UMIs added by 3' ligation of an oligonucleotide to TCR cDNA. Four PCR rounds used nested alpha and beta constant region primers plus the SP2 primer. A single record per CDR3 protein comes from TCRdb applying MiXCR to the 5' RACE reads. This repertoire shows 55,000 to 65,000 distinct CDR3 sequences, around 8% found once; its top ten account for roughly 19%. The receptors originated from a female donor in good health.

There are many counts of this clonotype. The chain uses TRBV6-2 or TRBV6-3 and TRBJ2-1, with a tentative D call TRBD2 (5 bases). This CDR3 region has 15 residues. V was cut by 6 bases and J by 8 bases, with 20 bases left in between. Germline CDR1 and CDR2: MNHEY and SVGEGT. CDR3 sequence: CASRLIQRSIHEQFF. CDR3 DNA: TGTGCCAGCAGACTCATTCAGCGGTCTATTCATGAGCAGTTCTTC.

This chain joins TRBV6-1 and TRBJ2-4; the D is unclear. This CDR3 spans 18 amino acids. V was trimmed by 0 bases and J by 3 bases, leaving 18 bases between them. CDR1 and CDR2 from the germline V gene are MNHNS and SASEGT. CDR3 region: CASSEALIAQPHKNIQYF. CDR3 DNA: TGTGCCAGCAGTGAAGCGCTTATAGCACAGCCCCACAAAAACATTCAGTACTTC.

This clonotype showed up just a few times. The chain employs TRBV7-8 and TRBJ2-2; D gene unclear. V dropped 6 bases and J dropped 0 bases, with 14 bases sitting between them. CDR1 and CDR2 from the germline V gene are SGHVS and FQNEAQ. The CDR3 loop spans 16 amino acids. The CDR3, as DNA: TGTGCCAGCAGTCCATTAAGGGTCTCGAACACCGGGGAGCTGTTTTTT. Protein sequence: CASSPLRVSNTGELFF.

The chain joins TRBV2 to TRBJ1-4, with D unclear. The V gene lost 7 bases and the J gene lost 0 bases, with 12 bases spanning the gap. The CDR3 extends over 15 amino acids. Germline lookup yields CDR1 SNHLY and CDR2 FYNNEI. This chain's CDR3 is CASTEVVATNEKLFF. The DNA for the CDR3 is TGTGCCAGCACTGAGGTCGTTGCAACTAATGAAAAACTGTTTTTT.

In this sample, this clonotype turned up a few times. The rearrangement uses TRBV5-1 and TRBJ2-3; D is possibly TRBD1 (6 bases). CDR3 length: 15 residues. Trimming took off 4 bases at V and 1 base at J, with 13 bases between the two ends. CDR1 and CDR2 from the germline V gene are SGHRS and YFSETQ. CDR3 loop: CASSPKQGRTDTQYF. CDR3 DNA sequence: TGCGCCAGCAGCCCTAAACAGGGACGCACAGATACGCAGTATTTT.

The chain combines TRBV3-1 with TRBJ2-7; perhaps TRBD2 as D (6 bases). V lost 0 bases to trimming and J lost 3 bases, with 15 bases between them. There are 16 residues in the CDR3. CDR1 and CDR2 from the germline V gene are LGHDT and YNNKEL (reference sequence). CDR3 nucleotides: TGTGCCAGCAGCCAAGACTGGTCGGGAGAAGGCTACGAGCAGTACTTC. The encoded protein is CASSQDWSGEGYEQYF.

This clonotype turned up a few times. The CDR3 DNA is TGTGCCAGCAGCCCCAACCCGGGACTAGCGGGAGGGCGCGCCTACGAGCAGTACTTC. Protein: CASSPNPGLAGGRAYEQYF. This chain uses TRBV11-2 with TRBJ2-7; 16 nucleotides match TRBD2. This CDR3 has 19 residues. The germline CDR1 and CDR2 sequences are SGHAT and FQNNGV. V was clipped by 5 bases and J by 2 bases; unmatched bases: 12.

The CDR3: CASSQDPSGSSGANVLTF. CDR3 nucleotides: TGTGCCAGCAGCCAAGATCCTAGCGGGAGCTCTGGGGCCAACGTCCTGACTTTC. The V and J genes are TRBV4-2 and TRBJ2-6; TRBD2 aligns across 10 bases. There are 18 residues in the CDR3. Per germline, CDR1 LGHNA and CDR2 YNFKEQ. V lost 0 bases, J lost 0 bases, and 2 bases stayed unmatched.

The chain joins TRBV20-1 to TRBJ1-5, with D unclear. Per germline, CDR1 DFQATT and CDR2 SNEGSKA (reference sequence). The CDR3 is 14 amino acids. Trimming removed 2 bases from V and 7 bases from J, with 15 bases in between. The CDR3 loop is CSARWGPASQPQHF. The CDR3 bases are TGCAGTGCTAGATGGGGTCCTGCGTCCCAGCCCCAGCATTTT.

In this sample, this clonotype turned up many times. DNA of the CDR3: TGCGCCAGCAGTCGGGGGCCCGCGGAGGACTATGGCTACACCTTC. Translation gives CASSRGPAEDYGYTF. The chain employs TRBV5-1 and TRBJ1-2; tentative D call: TRBD1 (6 bases). The CDR3 is made up of 15 amino acids. With 5 bases removed from V and 3 bases from J, the gap between germline ends came to 17 bases. The germline gives CDR1 SGHRS, CDR2 YFSETQ.

Only a few counts were recorded for this clonotype. V is TRBV7-6 and J is TRBJ1-4, with D maybe TRBD1 (6 bases). Germline V lookup: CDR1 SGHVS, CDR2 FNYEAQ. Trimming cost V 0 bases and J 0 bases, with 11 bases left between them. This CDR3 comprises 17 residues. This CDR3 reads CASSLARGTTTNEKLFF. CDR3 DNA sequence: TGTGCCAGCAGCTTAGCGCGGGGGACAACAACTAATGAAAAACTGTTTTTT.

V is TRBV18 and J is TRBJ1-2, with 8 bases fitting TRBD1. The CDR3 extends over 13 amino acids. Germline V gene lookup returns CDR1 KGHSH and CDR2 LQKENI. With 6 bases clipped from V and 8 bases from J, the junction kept 8 bases outside the gene matches. The CDR3 here is CASSSQGAEGYTF. For the CDR3, the DNA is TGTGCCAGCTCGTCCCAGGGGGCTGAAGGCTACACCTTC. The whole variable domain, filled in from reference TRBV18 and TRBJ1-2, reads NAGVMQNPRHLVRRRGQEARLRCSPMKGHSHVYWYRQLPEEGLKFMVYLQKENIIDESGMPKERFSAEFPKEGPSILRIQQVVRGDSAAYFCASSSQGAEGYTFGSGTRLTVV.

The sample holds many counts of this clonotype. The chain has TRBV20-1 and TRBJ1-1; the D is unclear. The germline CDR1 and CDR2 sequences are DFQATT and SNEGSKA (reference sequence). This CDR3 contains 15 residues. Trimming stripped 2 bases from V and 3 bases from J, with 16 bases between. CDR3: CSARPHSGGYTEAFF. CDR3 nucleotide sequence: TGCAGTGCTAGACCCCACAGCGGCGGCTACACTGAAGCTTTCTTT.

This clonotype was counted many times. The chain has TRBV11-2 and TRBJ1-2; D perhaps matches TRBD1 (6 bases). Germline CDR1 is SGHAT and CDR2 is FQNNGV. Trimming took 2 bases from V and 0 from J, leaving 19 bases between them. The CDR3 loop spans 18 amino acids. CDR3 sequence (DNA): TGTGCCAGCAGCTTAAGCCGGAGGGGGGCGGGTTCTAACTATGGCTACACCTTC. This sequence encodes CASSLSRRGAGSNYGYTF.

In its sample, this clonotype was seen a few times. The V gene is TRBV27, the J gene TRBJ2-3, with D unclear. The V and J ends lost 1 base and 6 bases respectively, with 8 bases between them. Per the germline V gene, CDR1 is MNHEY and CDR2 is SMNVEV (reference sequence). This CDR3 has 13 residues. CDR3 sequence (DNA): TGTGCCAGCAGTTTATTATATGGGGATACGCAGTATTTT. Its protein is CASSLLYGDTQYF.

This clonotype was seen only a few times. The genes are TRBV11-3 and TRBJ2-2, with 7 bases lining up with TRBD1. CDR1 and CDR2 (germline): SGHNT, YENEEA. CDR3 size: 16 residues. The junction had 6 bases not matched to a gene; V was cut back by 4 bases and J by 1 base. In DNA, the CDR3 is TGTGCCAGCAGCTATTTTGGGACAGTGAACACCGGGGAGCTGTTTTTT. It translates to CASSYFGTVNTGELFF.

This clonotype was seen a few times. For the CDR3, the DNA is TGTGCCAGTAGTATCCGGGACCCCCCGGGTCAGCCCCAGCATTTT. Residues: CASSIRDPPGQPQHF. V gene TRBV19 combines with J gene TRBJ1-5; TRBD1 might be the D (5 bases). CDR3 size: 15 residues. Germline V gives CDR1 LNHDA, CDR2 SQIVND (reference sequence). Trimming shortened V by 3 bases and J by 6 bases, and 15 bases separated the two germline ends.

In its sample, this clonotype was seen a few times. The genes are TRBV28 and TRBJ2-7; D possibly uses TRBD1 or TRBD2 (5 bases each). The CDR3 spans 14 residues. Germline V gene lookup returns CDR1 MDHEN and CDR2 SYDVKM. V dropped 5 bases and J dropped 0 bases, with 11 bases sitting between them. This CDR3 reads CASSKWGSSYEQYF. The DNA for the CDR3 is TGTGCCAGCAGTAAGTGGGGGAGCTCCTACGAGCAGTACTTC.

This clonotype was observed a few times. The chain carries TRBV12-3 or TRBV12-4 and TRBJ2-3; TRBD2 agrees at 7 bases. Unmatched junction bases numbered 3, after V lost 2 bases and J lost 4 bases. The CDR3 runs 14 residues. The CDR3 region has the DNA TGTGCCAGCAGTTTAATGGCGGGGGCAGATACGCAGTATTTT. It specifies CASSLMAGADTQYF.

In DNA form, the CDR3 reads TGTGCCAGCAGCTTAGCGGGACAGGGTGAGACCCAGTACTTC. As protein: CASSLAGQGETQYF. V is TRBV7-2 and J is TRBJ2-5, with TRBD1 matching over 9 bases. Germline V CDR1 and CDR2: SGHTA, FQGNSA. This CDR3 spans 14 amino acids. The trim removed 0 bases at V and 5 bases at J, leaving 1 base unmatched.

The sample holds many counts of this clonotype. The V gene is TRBV12-3 or TRBV12-4, the J gene TRBJ2-7; 7 positions match TRBD2. The CDR3 consists of 14 residues. J lost 2 bases, V lost 6 bases, and 7 bases had no gene match. In DNA, the CDR3 is TGTGCCAGCAGCATAGGTGCGGGGGCCTACGAGCAGTACTTC. Its translation is CASSIGAGAYEQYF.

This clonotype was counted ten times or more. The CDR3 coding sequence is TGTGCCAGCAGTCGTACCGGGCAGGGCCATTACGAGCAGTACTTC. This sequence encodes CASSRTGQGHYEQYF. This chain uses TRBV12-3 or TRBV12-4 with TRBJ2-7, with a possible D match to TRBD1 (5 bases). This CDR3 spans 15 amino acids. V was trimmed by 5 bases and J by 4 bases, leaving 18 bases between them.

This rearrangement joins TRBV7-3 to TRBJ2-1; D remains unclear. Per the germline V gene, CDR1 is SGHTA and CDR2 is FQGTGA. V gave up 1 base and J gave up 7 bases, with 8 bases separating them. This CDR3 region has 13 residues. This CDR3 is CASSLIQSNEQFF. CDR3 in DNA: TGTGCCAGCAGCTTAATTCAGTCGAATGAGCAGTTCTTC.

This clonotype was picked up many times. This chain connects TRBV5-4 to TRBJ2-7, with TRBD1 matching 8 bases. Looked up from germline, CDR1 is SGHNT and CDR2 is YYREEE (reference sequence). This CDR3 has 13 residues. Losses at the gene ends were 2 bases for V and 3 bases for J; bases not matched to a gene: 1. The CDR3 coding sequence is TGTGCCAGCAGCTTCGACAGGGGCTACGAGCAGTACTTC. Residues: CASSFDRGYEQYF.

This chain links TRBV5-4 with TRBJ2-1; no clear D gene. With 2 bases removed from V and 9 bases from J, the gap between germline ends came to 12 bases. Germline lookup yields CDR1 SGHNT and CDR2 YYREEE (reference sequence). This CDR3 has 13 residues. CDR3 DNA sequence: TGTGCCAGCAGCTTTCAGCGTCTTGGTGAGCAGTTCTTC. Translating gives CASSFQRLGEQFF.

In its sample, this clonotype was seen a few times. The rearrangement links TRBV3-1 to TRBJ1-1; TRBD1 is a possible D gene (6 bases). The germline CDR1 and CDR2 sequences are LGHDT and YNNKEL (reference sequence). Trimming left V 0 bases short and J 5 bases short, with 16 bases between. The CDR3 totals 16 residues. The CDR3 sequence is CASSQEARTEGTEAFF. The CDR3 region has the DNA TGTGCCAGCAGCCAAGAAGCCCGGACAGAAGGGACTGAAGCTTTCTTT.

This clonotype was counted a few times. V usage is TRBV29-1 and J usage is TRBJ1-5, with TRBD1 matching over 7 bases. This CDR3 is built from 14 residues. Trimming cost V 6 bases and J 0 bases; bases outside gene matches: 5. Germline V gives CDR1 SQVTM, CDR2 ANQGSEA. The CDR3, as DNA: TGCAGCGTAAGAGGGACAGATAGCAATCAGCCCCAGCATTTT. Translated: CSVRGTDSNQPQHF.

This clonotype was recorded once. The chain carries TRBV7-8 and TRBJ2-7; no clear D. In germline, CDR1 is SGHVS, CDR2 FQNEAQ. The CDR3 has 11 amino acids. The germline V and J ends were trimmed by 1 base and 6 bases, with 4 bases remaining between them. CDR3 amino acids: CASSLVVEQYF. CDR3 DNA sequence: TGTGCCAGCAGCTTAGTTGTCGAGCAGTACTTC.

V is TRBV12-3 or TRBV12-4 and J is TRBJ1-2, with 7 bases lining up with TRBD1. The CDR3 has 14 residues. V shed 4 bases and J 8 bases; nucleotides not matched to a gene: 10. This CDR3 is CASSSLEGAAGYTF. DNA for the CDR3: TGTGCCAGCAGTTCCCTTGAGGGGGCGGCCGGCTACACCTTC.

This clonotype was counted many times. The chain couples TRBV12-3 or TRBV12-4 to TRBJ2-3; 8 bases are a match to TRBD2. This CDR3 has 14 amino acids. The trim removed 8 bases at V and 3 bases at J, leaving 7 bases unmatched. In nucleotides, the CDR3 is TGTGCCAGCGCAAAGACTAGCGAGACAGATACGCAGTATTTT. Residues: CASAKTSETDTQYF.